The T cell receptor beta chain described here comes from a study of human T cells and chemical hapten exposure. This clonotype was found a few times. The CDR3 sequence is 15 residues long. V lost 5 bases, J lost 3 bases, and 16 bases lay in between. Looked up from germline, CDR1 is SEHNR and CDR2 is FQNEAQ (reference sequence). TCRdb fed the RACE reads into MiXCR, producing one record per CDR3 protein. The sample has about 360,000 distinct CDR3 sequences, 6% to 8.5% seen once. Time point specified: patch test 1, 2 weeks after DPC sensitization. As for treatment: therapeutic diphenylcyclopropenone sensitization with weekly scalp DPC.

The sample in question was whole blood, obtained in connection with sensitization to the hapten diphenylcyclopropenone (DPC). The sequence was collected from a woman younger than 35 with alopecia areata. Some clones in this sample may be carry-over from other donors' samples. The chain carries TRBV7-9 and TRBJ1-1; D is unresolved. CDR3 in DNA: TGTGCCAGCAGCCCCCAGGTCAGCTCGGACACTGAAGCTTTCTTT. Its translation is CASSPQVSSDTEAFF.